Each of the 8 T cell receptor beta chains below was sequenced from the same sample in a study of CD8+ T cells in alopecia areata. RNA, once extracted, was reverse transcribed into cDNA for use as the sequencing template. Libraries were prepared by immunoSEQ multiplex PCR; TCRdb keeps only in-frame clonotypes and omits some of them. Observed in the sample are 250,000 or so clones, none of them singletons. The sorting of pooled cutaneous lymph node cells relied on CD4, CD8alpha, NKG2D, NKG2ACE and other markers. The specimen was CD4+ T cells sorted from a lymph node. Receptor source: a C3H/HeJ mouse with alopecia areata. MHC haplotype of the mouse line: H2-k.

This clone was seen a few times. Each gene name is a mouse one. With the read ending 4 residues before the CDR3 end, the germline J gene is used to fill in that end. V gene TRBV1 combines with J gene TRBJ1-2, with 7 nucleotides matching TRBD1. Germline V gene lookup returns CDR1 NSQYPW and CDR2 LRSPGD (reference sequence). This CDR3 is 14 amino acids long. V shed 3 bases, J shed 3 bases, and the junction held 4 bases outside the gene matches. CDR3 sequence: CTCSASGTDSDYTF. Partial CDR3 DNA: TGCACCTGCAGTGCTTCCGGGACAGACTCC.

This clone was detected only a few times. Here the gene names and germline are mouse. The read gets to within 4 residues of the CDR3 end, and the germline J gene fills in the rest. Within the sample, other DNA sequences also encode this same CDR3. This sequence joins TRBV31 and TRBJ2-3; 7 nucleotides agree with TRBD2. The V gene end was trimmed by 4 bases and the J gene end by 0 bases; junction bases not matched to a gene: 1. Germline V CDR1 and CDR2: GKSSPN, SITVG. The CDR3 has 13 amino acids. The covered CDR3 bases are TGTGCCTGGAACTGGGGAAGTGCAGAA. Translating it yields CAWNWGSAE. Given in full, the CDR3 is CAWNWGSAETLYF.

The table lists this clone with a few counts. Gene names are the mouse ones. The missing CDR3 end, 4 residues past where the read stops, is filled in from the germline J gene. Distinct nucleotide sequences in the sample also encode this CDR3. The gene calls are TRBV1 and TRBJ2-1, with D perhaps TRBD2 (6 bases). Deletions cut 0 bases from V and 3 bases from J, with 12 bases between. Germline assignment: CDR1 NSQYPW and CDR2 LRSPGD (reference sequence). This CDR3 region has 16 residues. The sequenced CDR3 bases are TGCACCTGCAGTGCAGATGTTGGGGGTGGCTATGCT. As protein: CTCSADVGGGYA. The full CDR3 reads CTCSADVGGGYAEQFF.

This clone was recorded a few times. Gene labels here are mouse ones. Sequencing ends 4 residues short of the CDR3 end; the germline J gene provides the rest. The sample has other DNA sequences that encode this CDR3 too. The chain is built from TRBV5 and TRBJ2-5; 7 nucleotides align to TRBD1. J was trimmed by 2 bases and V by 1 base; bases with no gene match: 0. The length of the CDR3 is 14 residues. CDR1 and CDR2 from the germline V gene are LGHNA and YNLKQL (reference sequence). This CDR3 reads CASSQGTGQDTQYF. Incomplete CDR3 DNA: TGTGCCAGCAGCCAAGGGACAGGCCAAGAC.

As concerns this clone: Gene labels here are mouse ones. The CDR3 is cut off 4 residues early in the read; its end comes from the germline J gene. The V call is TRBV1, the J call TRBJ2-5, with no clear D. V shed 2 bases and J shed 3 bases, with 6 bases lying between them. Germline V gives CDR1 NSQYPW, CDR2 LRSPGD (reference sequence). The CDR3 consists of 13 residues. The CDR3 bases that were read are TGCACCTGCAGTGCACGCAGTCAAGAC. Amino acids: CTCSARSQD. The CDR3 in its entirety is CTCSARSQDTQYF.

This clone has at least ten counts. Gene names are the mouse ones. The observed sequence ends 4 residues before the CDR3 terminus, with the missing tail filled in from the germline J gene. This specimen includes other DNA sequences encoding the same CDR3. The gene calls are TRBV13-1 and TRBJ1-2; a possible D gene is TRBD1 (6 bases). V shed 5 bases and J shed 1 base, with 6 bases lying between them. Looked up from germline, CDR1 is NSHNY and CDR2 is SYGAGN. The length of the CDR3 is 12 residues. CDR3: CASRQGNSDYTF. The covered CDR3 bases are TGTGCCAGCAGACAGGGAAACTCC.

On this clone itself: Gene names and germline refer to mouse. Read sequence stops 4 residues before the CDR3 end, and the germline J gene provides the missing end. The chain employs TRBV1 and TRBJ2-1, with D perhaps matching TRBD1 (5 bases). V lost 0 bases and J 3 bases, leaving 9 bases between the germline ends. CDR1 and CDR2 from the germline V gene are NSQYPW and LRSPGD (reference sequence). CDR3 length: 15 amino acids. The CDR3 region is CTCSADRQLYAEQFF. The DNA read from the CDR3 is TGCACCTGCAGTGCAGATAGACAGCTCTATGCT.

This clone has only a few counts. Each gene name is a mouse one. The sequenced fragment ends 4 residues before the CDR3 boundary, so the rest is inferred from the germline J gene. The chain carries TRBV12-1 and TRBJ1-2, with unresolved D. This CDR3 region has 12 residues. CDR1 and CDR2 (germline): SGHSN, HYEKVE. The DNA read from the CDR3 is TGTGCCAGCTCTCTCGAAGGGTCC. Amino acid sequence: CASSLEGS. The entire CDR3 sequence reads CASSLEGSDYTF. Full variable domain (rest looked up from reference TRBV12-1 and TRBJ1-2): DSGVVQSPRHIIKEKGGRSVLTCIPISGHSNVVWYQQTLGKELKFLIQHYEKVERDKGFLPSRFSVQQFDDYHSEMNMSALELEDSAMYFCASSLEGSDYTFGSGTRLLVI.